These 30 T cell receptor beta chains share one sample of origin, sequenced in a study of STAT5B mutations in CD4+ large granular lymphocyte leukemia. Measured with immunoSEQ multiplex PCR; TCRdb has only the in-frame clones, and not every one. The sample records around 30,000 clones, less than 80% being singletons. Sequencing input: CD4+ T cells from blood buffy coats. The receptors come from a human donor in good health.

This sequence joins TRBV5-4 and TRBJ1-6, with 7 bases that match TRBD1. There are 14 residues in the CDR3. CDR1 is SGHNT and CDR2 is YYREEE in the germline V gene (reference sequence). Trimming took 1 base from V and 10 from J; bases not matched to a gene: 5. The CDR3 loop reads CASSLQGVRSPLHF. The CDR3 DNA is TGTGCCAGCAGCTTGCAGGGGGTAAGGTCACCCCTCCACTTT. The full variable domain, completed using reference TRBV5-4 and TRBJ1-6, is ETGVTQSPTHLIKTRGQQVTLRCSSQSGHNTVSWYQQALGQGPQFIFQYYREEENGRGNFPPRFSGLQFPNYSSELNVNALELDDSALYLCASSLQGVRSPLHFGNGTRLTVT.

The chain is built from TRBV5-6 and TRBJ2-3; D gene unclear. Trimming took off 0 bases at V and 0 bases at J, with 11 bases between the two ends. This CDR3 is built from 16 residues. Germline lookup yields CDR1 SGHDT and CDR2 YYEEEE. The CDR3 DNA reads as TGTGCCAGCAGCTTGGATGCGGTTAGTAGCACAGATACGCAGTATTTT. The encoded protein is CASSLDAVSSTDTQYF.

The V call is TRBV9, the J call TRBJ2-3, with 10 bases fitting TRBD2. V shed 3 bases, J shed 5 bases, and the junction held 9 bases outside the gene matches. CDR3 length equals 16 residues. Germline V CDR1 and CDR2: SGDLS, YYNGEE. The CDR3 sequence is CASSATLAGVEDTQYF. CDR3 nucleotides: TGTGCCAGCAGCGCCACTCTAGCGGGAGTGGAAGATACGCAGTATTTT.

The chain joins TRBV30 to TRBJ2-7; D might be TRBD2 (6 bases). The CDR3 is made up of 15 amino acids. V was cut by 3 bases and J by 2 bases, with 17 bases left in between. From germline, CDR1 is GTSNPN and CDR2 SVGIG (reference sequence). CDR3 sequence reads: CAWSDYGRGAYEQYF. Written as DNA, the CDR3 is TGTGCCTGGAGCGATTATGGGCGGGGAGCCTACGAGCAGTACTTC.

This rearrangement joins TRBV6-7 to TRBJ1-4; D call uncertain. TRBV6-7 is given ORF status, its function remaining uncertain. Trimming took off 2 bases at V and 3 bases at J, with 13 bases between the two ends. The CDR3 is made up of 16 amino acids. CDR3 DNA: TGTGCCAGCAGTTACGAGGGCACGGGGTCTAATGAAAAACTGTTTTTT. Translation: CASSYEGTGSNEKLFF.

The chain has TRBV18 and TRBJ1-1, with a possible D match to TRBD1 (5 bases). The germline V and J ends were trimmed by 5 bases and 1 base, with 17 bases remaining between them. The germline V gene encodes CDR1 KGHSH and CDR2 LQKENI. The CDR3 has 16 residues. As DNA, the CDR3 is TGTGCCAGCTCATCTTATACCGGGACGGCGAACACTGAAGCTTTCTTT. Residues: CASSSYTGTANTEAFF.

This clone is a singleton in its sample. The V call is TRBV10-2, the J call TRBJ2-1; D might be TRBD1 (6 bases). This CDR3 has 16 amino acids. Germline V gene data show CDR1 as WSHSY and CDR2 as SAAADI. V lost 3 bases to trimming and J lost 0 bases, with 12 bases between them. For the CDR3, the DNA is TGCGCCAGCAGTGACTCCGGGACACCCTCCTACAATGAGCAGTTCTTC. It encodes CASSDSGTPSYNEQFF.

The genes are TRBV11-3 and TRBJ2-5; D is unclear. Germline CDR1 SGHNT, CDR2 YENEEA. The CDR3 has 12 residues. Trimming took off 0 bases at V and 5 bases at J, with 4 bases between the two ends. DNA of the CDR3: TGTGCCAGCAGCTTAGATAGCGAGACCCAGTACTTC. Its protein product is CASSLDSETQYF.

This clone was seen only a few times. The V call is TRBV6-4, the J call TRBJ2-2, with D maybe TRBD2 (5 bases). This CDR3 contains 13 residues. Trimming stripped 3 bases from V and 3 bases from J, with 5 bases between. Per germline, CDR1 MRHNA and CDR2 SNTAGT. The CDR3 region is CASSERDTGELFF. Written as DNA, the CDR3 is TGTGCCAGCAGTGAGCGGGACACCGGGGAGCTGTTTTTT.

This rearrangement joins TRBV7-8 to TRBJ1-2; possibly TRBD1 for D (5 bases). V gave up 1 base and J gave up 3 bases, with 21 bases separating them. Germline V gene lookup returns CDR1 SGHVS and CDR2 FQNEAQ. CDR3 size: 18 residues. CDR3 residues: CASSLDRTPRFEDYGYTF. In DNA form, the CDR3 reads TGTGCCAGCAGCTTAGATAGGACACCAAGGTTTGAAGACTATGGCTACACCTTC.

The V gene is TRBV7-9, the J gene TRBJ1-2; possible D gene TRBD1, 5 bases. Germline CDR1 is SEHNR and CDR2 is FQNEAQ (reference sequence). V lost 5 bases and J lost 3, with 16 bases in between. This CDR3 has 15 residues. CDR3 amino acids: CASSPGRGFYYGYTF. The CDR3 region has the DNA TGTGCCAGCAGCCCAGGGCGGGGGTTTTACTATGGCTACACCTTC.

The chain combines TRBV29-1 with TRBJ1-2; D is unresolved. This CDR3 region has 11 residues. Germline assignment: CDR1 SQVTM and CDR2 ANQGSEA. V was pared by 0 bases and J by 2 bases, with 1 base between. The CDR3 nucleotides read TGCAGCGTTGAAGACAACTATGGCTACACCTTC. It yields the protein CSVEDNYGYTF.

The V and J genes are TRBV6-6 and TRBJ1-1; TRBD1 is a possible D gene (6 bases). The length of the CDR3 is 15 residues. CDR1 and CDR2 (germline): MNHNY, SVGAGI (reference sequence). V was cut by 0 bases and J by 3 bases, with 11 bases left in between. The CDR3: CASSYSRGKDTEAFF. As DNA, the CDR3 is TGTGCCAGCAGTTACTCGAGGGGGAAGGACACTGAAGCTTTCTTT.

The rearrangement links TRBV10-1 to TRBJ2-2, with D possibly TRBD2 on 5 matching bases. Trimming left V 5 bases short and J 1 base short, with 8 bases between. The CDR3 is 14 residues long. CDR1 is WNHNN, CDR2 SYGVQD, per germline (reference sequence). This CDR3 reads CASSLSGNTGELFF. The CDR3, as DNA: TGCGCCAGCAGTTTAAGCGGGAACACCGGGGAGCTGTTTTTT.

This sequence joins TRBV7-3 and TRBJ1-1; D possibly corresponds to TRBD1 (6 bases). There are 18 residues in the CDR3. Trimming took 5 bases from V and 10 from J, leaving 32 bases between them. Germline CDR1 and CDR2: SGHTA and FQGTGA. The CDR3 nucleotides read TGTGCCAGCAGCAAGCTTTCCCTGGGGGCAGGACAGAGCGAACGAGCTTTCTTT. Amino acids: CASSKLSLGAGQSERAFF.

The rearrangement joins TRBV4-1 to TRBJ1-5, with TRBD1 as a possible D gene (5 bases). V was pared by 3 bases and J by 0 bases, with 9 bases between. This CDR3 spans 15 amino acids. CDR1 and CDR2 from the germline V gene are MGHRA and YSYEKL. Written as DNA, the CDR3 is TGCGCCAGCAGCCACAGTGACAGTAGCAATCAGCCCCAGCATTTT. Its protein is CASSHSDSSNQPQHF.

The V gene is TRBV19, the J gene TRBJ2-2; TRBD1 might be the D (6 bases). The CDR3 covers 16 residues. CDR1 is LNHDA, CDR2 SQIVND, per germline (reference sequence). V lost 5 bases, J lost 7 bases, and 20 bases lay in between. The CDR3 loop is CASSRGRGPEGGELFF. The CDR3 DNA sequence: TGTGCCAGTAGTCGGGGCAGGGGCCCCGAGGGCGGGGAGCTGTTTTTT. The full variable domain, with the rest looked up from reference TRBV19 and TRBJ2-2, is DGGITQSPKYLFRKEGQNVTLSCEQNLNHDAMYWYRQDPGQGLRLIYYSQIVNDFQKGDIAEGYSVSREKKESFPLTVTSAQKNPTAFYLCASSRGRGPEGGELFFGEGSRLTVL.

The chain is built from TRBV7-6 and TRBJ2-1, with TRBD2 matching over 11 bases. V was clipped by 4 bases and J by 4 bases; unmatched bases: 6. The V gene's germline CDR1 is SGHVS and CDR2 FNYEAQ. This CDR3 region has 16 residues. The chain's CDR3 is CASSSTRLAGYNEQFF. For the CDR3, the DNA is TGTGCCAGCAGCTCCACCCGACTAGCGGGGTACAATGAGCAGTTCTTC.

This clone was seen a few times. The chain combines TRBV6-1 with TRBJ1-5; 9 bases fit TRBD1. The germline V gene has CDR1 MNHNS and CDR2 SASEGT. The V gene end was trimmed by 8 bases and the J gene end by 9 bases; junction bases not matched to a gene: 11. CDR3 size: 14 residues. This CDR3 is CASSGTGIDWPQHF. As DNA, the CDR3 is TGTGCCAGCTCCGGGACAGGGATCGACTGGCCCCAGCATTTT.

The J gene is TRBJ2-6, the V gene TRBV28; D unclear. The germline gives CDR1 MDHEN, CDR2 SYDVKM. The V end was cut by 2 bases, the J end by 1 base, with 15 bases between. The CDR3 has 18 amino acids. DNA of the CDR3: TGTGCCAGCAGTTTAGGTGACCACGGGCGGTCTGGGGCCAACGTCCTGACTTTC. Residues: CASSLGDHGRSGANVLTF.

This clone has just one count. This chain links TRBV21-1 with TRBJ2-1; TRBD2 reflects the table's D call only, with no check against the DNA. TRBV21-1 represents a pseudogene. This CDR3 comprises 15 residues. In DNA, the CDR3 is TGTGCCAGCAGCCCACGGACTAGGTCCTACAATGAGCAGTTCTTC. This gives the protein CASSPRTRSYNEQFF.

The chain joins TRBV15 to TRBJ2-1, with 13 bases that match TRBD2. CDR3 size: 16 residues. Germline trimming cut 2 bases from V and 7 bases from J; bases unmatched to any gene: 5. Germline-derived CDR1 and CDR2 are LNHNV and YYDKDF (reference sequence). CDR3 DNA sequence: TGTGCCACCAGCAGACCAACTAGCGGGGGGGGGAATGAGCAGTTCTTC. Residues: CATSRPTSGGGNEQFF.

The chain carries TRBV4-1 and TRBJ2-3; 7 positions match TRBD2. The germline CDR1 and CDR2 sequences are MGHRA and YSYEKL. The CDR3 covers 17 residues. Trimming at V came to 4 bases and at J to 5 bases, leaving 15 bases not matched to a gene. CDR3 in DNA: TGCGCCAGCAGCCCACTAGGGACTTCGTGGGGGGGAGATACGCAGTATTTT. The encoded protein is CASSPLGTSWGGDTQYF.

This clone was observed a single time. The chain is built from TRBV6-1 and TRBJ2-3; 8 nucleotides line up with TRBD2. Per germline, CDR1 MNHNS and CDR2 SASEGT. Trimming at V came to 11 bases and at J to 0 bases, leaving 7 bases not matched to a gene. This CDR3 has 14 amino acids. The CDR3 nucleotides are TGTGCCGGGGGGGGACTAGTAAGCACAGATACGCAGTATTTT. It is translated as CAGGGLVSTDTQYF.

This chain joins TRBV5-1 and TRBJ1-1, with 7 bases fitting TRBD1. The trim removed 4 bases at V and 1 base at J, leaving 7 bases unmatched. The CDR3 extends over 15 amino acids. CDR1 and CDR2 from the germline V gene are SGHRS and YFSETQ. The DNA for the CDR3 is TGCGCCAGCAGCCCGGCGGGACAGCGGAACACTGAAGCTTTCTTT. The encoded protein is CASSPAGQRNTEAFF.

The gene calls are TRBV2 and TRBJ1-4; D may be TRBD1 (5 bases). The V gene lost 7 bases and the J gene lost 4 bases, with 16 bases spanning the gap. The CDR3 runs 15 residues. Germline V gives CDR1 SNHLY, CDR2 FYNNEI. CDR3 loop: CASTLNGGDNEKLFF. CDR3 nucleotides: TGTGCCAGCACCCTGAATGGAGGGGATAATGAAAAACTGTTTTTT.

This clone was detected a few times. This chain connects TRBV30 to TRBJ1-1; 10 bases line up with TRBD1. Germline CDR1 is GTSNPN and CDR2 is SVGIG (reference sequence). V was pared by 3 bases and J by 0 bases, with 4 bases of the junction left unmatched. This CDR3 has 15 amino acids. The CDR3 DNA sequence: TGTGCCTGGAGCAAGGGACAGGGGATGAACACTGAAGCTTTCTTT. Protein product: CAWSKGQGMNTEAFF.

This clone has a handful of counts. The V gene is TRBV28, the J gene TRBJ1-1; 7 positions match TRBD1. In germline, CDR1 is MDHEN, CDR2 SYDVKM. The V and J ends lost 2 bases and 10 bases, in that order; junction bases with no gene match: 10. This CDR3 has 14 amino acids. CDR3: CASSLRQGSLLAFF. The CDR3 nucleotides read TGTGCCAGCAGTTTACGACAGGGATCGCTCTTAGCTTTCTTT.

The chain uses TRBV18 and TRBJ1-1, with a weak D call TRBD1 (6 bases). V was clipped by 3 bases and J by 3 bases, with 11 bases between them. The CDR3 has 14 residues. Germline V lookup: CDR1 KGHSH, CDR2 LQKENI. The CDR3 loop reads CASSPRTADTEAFF. For the CDR3, the DNA is TGTGCCAGCTCACCTAGGACAGCCGACACTGAAGCTTTCTTT.

CDR3 sequence reads: CASSYSMNRGLEQYF. The CDR3 region has the DNA TGTGCCAGCAGTTACTCGATGAACAGGGGGCTTGAGCAGTACTTC. The chain couples TRBV6-6 to TRBJ2-7, with 9 bases identical to TRBD1. The germline V gene has CDR1 MNHNY and CDR2 SVGAGI (reference sequence). The V gene end was trimmed by 0 bases and the J gene end by 7 bases; junction bases not matched to a gene: 7. The length of the CDR3 is 15 residues.